The 11 T cell receptor beta chains given below trace back to one sample, sequenced in a study of radiotherapy plus CTLA-4 blockade in lung cancer. Sequencing was performed with immunoSEQ multiplex PCR; in TCRdb, only in-frame clones are kept and a portion is missing. The repertoire holds about 50,000 clones, with about 83% as singletons. Sequencing used peripheral blood, obtained from a patient treated with radiotherapy plus ipilimumab. The receptor set was obtained from a human donor with non-small cell lung cancer whose response to radiotherapy plus ipilimumab could not be evaluated.

The chain joins TRBV19 to TRBJ2-1, with no clear D. Germline V lookup: CDR1 LNHDA, CDR2 SQIVND (reference sequence). The CDR3 is 14 residues long. The V gene lost 7 bases and the J gene lost 7 bases, with 17 bases spanning the gap. Here the CDR3 DNA reads TGTGCCAGTACCGATCGGAGTGGCACTAATGAGCAGTTCTTC. Its translation: CASTDRSGTNEQFF.

This clone was observed a single time. The J gene is TRBJ2-3, the V gene TRBV28, with D possibly being TRBD2 (6 bases). CDR3 length: 13 residues. Trimming shortened V by 6 bases and J by 7 bases, and 14 bases separated the two germline ends. Germline-derived CDR1 and CDR2 are MDHEN and SYDVKM. In DNA, the CDR3 is TGTGCCAGCAGGTCCCCGCGGGAAAATACGCAGTATTTT. Translating gives CASRSPRENTQYF.

The gene calls are TRBV20-1 and TRBJ2-7; D is possibly TRBD2 (5 bases). The CDR3 is 11 amino acids. Germline-derived CDR1 and CDR2 are DFQATT and SNEGSKA (reference sequence). Trimming removed 6 bases at V and 3 bases at J, with 9 bases between. CDR3 sequence (DNA): TGCAGTGCAGTCGGGGACTACGAGCAGTACTTC. Translated: CSAVGDYEQYF.

V and J are TRBV6-5 and TRBJ2-7; weak D call: TRBD2 (6 bases). This CDR3 has 13 residues. Germline V lookup: CDR1 MNHEY, CDR2 SVGAGI. Trimming removed 7 bases at V and 5 bases at J, with 15 bases between. This chain's CDR3 is CASNPAGRNEQYF. The CDR3, as DNA: TGTGCCAGCAACCCGGCAGGGAGGAACGAGCAGTACTTC.

This clone was observed once. The rearrangement joins TRBV4-2 to TRBJ2-1, with 8 bases aligning to TRBD1. Germline CDR1 LGHNA, CDR2 YNFKEQ. The CDR3 is 14 residues long. V gave up 3 bases and J gave up 6 bases; unmatched junction bases: 4. CDR3 loop: CASSHVTGGNEQFF. The CDR3 coding sequence is TGTGCCAGCAGCCACGTCACAGGGGGCAATGAGCAGTTCTTC.

This clone came up a few times. The chain is built from TRBV4-3 and TRBJ2-7; 9 nucleotides line up with TRBD2. The CDR3 consists of 15 residues. In germline, CDR1 is LGHNA, CDR2 YSLEER. V lost 1 base to trimming and J lost 2 bases; unmatched junction nucleotides: 3. The CDR3 loop is CASSQGRTSAYEQYF. The CDR3 DNA reads TGCGCCAGCAGCCAAGGCCGGACTAGCGCCTACGAGCAGTACTTC.

The gene calls are TRBV7-2 and TRBJ2-2; D may be TRBD1 (6 bases). The CDR3 sequence is 14 residues long. Trimming removed 4 bases from V and 1 base from J, with 7 bases in between. Germline-derived CDR1 and CDR2 are SGHTA and FQGNSA. The CDR3 region is CASSSDRNTGELFF. Written as DNA, the CDR3 is TGTGCCAGCAGCTCGGACAGGAACACCGGGGAGCTGTTTTTT.

The chain has TRBV20-1 and TRBJ2-5; unclear D gene. V gave up 4 bases and J gave up 5 bases, with 8 bases separating them. The CDR3 contains 11 residues. Looked up from germline, CDR1 is DFQATT and CDR2 is SNEGSKA (reference sequence). CDR3 amino acids: CSATLGETQYF. CDR3 in DNA: TGCAGTGCTACCCTCGGGGAGACCCAGTACTTC.

This chain links TRBV7-9 with TRBJ2-1, with TRBD1 matching 9 bases. The V gene's germline CDR1 is SEHNR and CDR2 FQNEAQ (reference sequence). The V and J ends lost 8 bases and 6 bases, in that order; junction bases with no gene match: 8. CDR3 length: 14 amino acids. CDR3 loop: CASGQQGAGNEQFF. CDR3 coding DNA: TGTGCCAGCGGCCAACAGGGGGCTGGCAATGAGCAGTTCTTC.

The V and J genes are TRBV28 and TRBJ2-1; D not certain. The CDR3 extends over 15 amino acids. Germline V gives CDR1 MDHEN, CDR2 SYDVKM. Trimming cost V 8 bases and J 0 bases, with 14 bases left between them. The CDR3 nucleotides are TGTGCCAGCTTCCCGGGTCGGTCCTCCTACAATGAGCAGTTCTTC. The encoded protein is CASFPGRSSYNEQFF.

This clone was counted once. The chain carries TRBV19 and TRBJ1-2, with TRBD1 matching 8 bases. The CDR3 has 13 amino acids. With V trimmed by 8 bases and J by 4 bases, 6 bases remained unmatched. Per the germline V gene, CDR1 is LNHDA and CDR2 is SQIVND (reference sequence). The CDR3 spells CASLDRAVYGYTF. In nucleotides, the CDR3 is TGTGCCAGTTTGGACAGGGCTGTCTATGGCTACACCTTC.